The 6 T cell receptor beta chains presented below share a single source sample, sequenced in a study of shared clonotypes between healthy human individuals. Clones were sequenced by immunoSEQ multiplex PCR, and TCRdb holds only the in-frame ones, with some missing. The repertoire consists of roughly 500,000 clones, with 65% to 85% occurring once and the leading ten covering about 13%. Material: PBMCs. These receptors were taken from a woman aged 40 to 55 in good health. Some clones in this sample may be carry-over from other donors' samples.

As to this clone: This is likely an artifact of a read error, given a far larger clone one base away. The chain uses TRBV4-3 and TRBJ2-3; 8 bases fit TRBD2. V lost 1 base, J lost 7 bases, and 7 bases stayed unmatched. The CDR3 sequence is 15 residues long. Germline V lookup: CDR1 LGHNA, CDR2 YSLEER. CDR3 region: CASSQAGGPAYTQYF. The CDR3 DNA reads TGCGCCAGCAGCCAAGCGGGAGGGCCGGCATATACGCAGTATTTT.

V is TRBV30 and J is TRBJ2-5, with 7 nucleotides matching TRBD2. Near its end, the DNA agrees better with TRBJ2-7, so the J call may be wrong. The CDR3 has 13 residues. Per germline, CDR1 GTSNPN and CDR2 SVGIG (reference sequence). Written as DNA, the CDR3 is TGTGCCTGGAGTGGAGCGGGATGGGCCGAGCAGTACTTC. Amino acids: CAWSGAGWAEQYF.

This sequence joins TRBV6-1 and TRBJ2-6, with D uncertain. There are 17 residues in the CDR3. Germline V gives CDR1 MNHNS, CDR2 SASEGT. V was shortened by 4 bases and J by 0 bases, with 13 bases between the two germline ends. In DNA form, the CDR3 reads TGTGCCAGCAGTGGGATACGAACCAGCTCTGGGGCCAACGTCCTGACTTTC. Its protein product is CASSGIRTSSGANVLTF.

The chain links TRBV7-2 to TRBJ1-2, with 12 bases matching TRBD1. There are 15 residues in the CDR3. CDR1 and CDR2 from the germline V gene are SGHTA and FQGNSA. V lost 5 bases, J lost 8 bases, and 9 bases stayed unmatched. CDR3 in amino acids: CASSRPGQGAGGYTF. The CDR3 region has the DNA TGTGCCAGCAGCCGACCGGGACAGGGGGCTGGAGGCTACACCTTC.

The CDR3 here is CASSKRQVVNTEAFF. The CDR3 nucleotides are TGTGCCAGCAGCAAACGACAGGTAGTGAACACTGAAGCTTTCTTT. The J gene is TRBJ1-1, the V gene TRBV11-2; D may be TRBD1 (6 bases). The germline CDR1 and CDR2 sequences are SGHAT and FQNNGV. The CDR3 is 15 residues long. Trimming cost V 5 bases and J 0 bases, with 13 bases left between them.

To note about this clone: This likely came from a read error, as a far larger clone is one base away. Other nucleotide sequences in the sample specify the same CDR3. The genes are TRBV6-6 and TRBJ2-7; 10 bases map to TRBD2. The CDR3 extends over 15 amino acids. The V gene's germline CDR1 is MNHNY and CDR2 SVGAGI (reference sequence). The CDR3 coding sequence is TGTGCAAGCAGTGATAGACTAGCGGGTCTCTACGAGCAGTACTTC. Its translation is CASSDRLAGLYEQYF.